This is a list of T cell receptor beta chains from one sample in a study of cytomegalovirus exposure and HLA in healthy donors. Only in-frame clones appear in the TCRdb table, and some are missing; sequencing was by immunoSEQ multiplex PCR. Of about 82,000 clones listed, approximately 74% are singletons. Input material: PBMCs. Every receptor here comes from a woman aged 50 to 65 in good health and CMV-seropositive. The CDR3 runs from the conserved cysteine through the conserved F or W. The order of the fields is clone size, D gene, V gene, J gene, CDR3 protein, CDR3 DNA. The D gene is left open where the match is weak. Part of the rows lack a size; the others show once, few, many or a class for expanded clones.

few,TRBD2,TRBV27,TRBJ2-2,CASNRRALAGGLNAGELFF,TGTGCCAGCAACAGACGGGCACTAGCGGGAGGATTGAACGCCGGGGAGCTGTTTTTT
once,.,TRBV7-9,TRBJ2-7,CASSPDIPYEQYF,TGTGCCAGCAGCCCCGACATACCCTACGAGCAGTACTTC
.,TRBD2,TRBV10-3,TRBJ2-7,CAITILAGGGEQYF,TGTGCCATCACCATACTAGCGGGAGGTGGCGAGCAGTACTTC
.,.,TRBV6-1,TRBJ2-3,CASSVNRVNTDTQYF,TGTGCCAGCAGTGTTAACAGGGTGAACACAGATACGCAGTATTTT
.,TRBD1,TRBV5-1,TRBJ1-1,CASSGLDRTLTEAFF,TGCGCCAGCAGCGGGTTGGACAGGACACTCACTGAAGCTTTCTTT
.,TRBD2,TRBV28,TRBJ2-1,CASSQLASGMNEQFF,TGTGCCAGCAGTCAACTCGCTAGCGGGATGAATGAGCAGTTCTTC
once,TRBD2,TRBV7-3,TRBJ2-2,CASSLLAANTGELFF,TGTGCCAGCAGCTTACTAGCGGCAAACACCGGGGAGCTGTTTTTT
.,.,TRBV30,TRBJ1-2,CAWSPTRTANYGYTF,TGTGCCTGGAGTCCGACCCGGACAGCTAACTATGGCTACACCTTC
.,TRBD1,TRBV6-4,TRBJ2-4,CASKKGQLLAKNIQYF,TGTGCCAGCAAGAAGGGACAGCTTCTAGCCAAAAACATTCAGTACTTC
.,.,TRBV6-1,TRBJ1-2,CASSLESGYGYTF,TGTGCCAGCAGTCTCGAGTCGGGCTATGGCTACACCTTC
.,.,TRBV6-6,TRBJ1-1,CASSYDTGLNTEAFF,TGTGCCAGCAGTTACGATACCGGGTTGAACACTGAAGCTTTCTTT
few,TRBD2,TRBV30,TRBJ2-7,CAWSIGGSLREQYF,TGTGCCTGGAGTATAGGCGGGAGTCTGCGCGAGCAGTACTTC
once,TRBD1,TRBV27,TRBJ2-7,CASSPEGTAGLEMNEQYF,TGTGCCAGCAGTCCAGAAGGGACAGCCGGACTGGAGATGAACGAGCAGTACTTC
.,TRBD2,TRBV9,TRBJ2-1,CASSVAGAGGTYNEQFF,TGTGCCAGCAGCGTAGCCGGGGCGGGAGGGACCTACAATGAGCAGTTCTTC
few,TRBD2,TRBV29-1,TRBJ2-1,CSVRGLAGVFGSMFF,TGCAGCGTACGAGGACTAGCGGGAGTCTTTGGGTCCATGTTCTTC
.,.,TRBV5-5,TRBJ1-5,CASSLAGEQPQHF,TGTGCCAGCAGCTTGGCCGGTGAGCAGCCCCAGCATTTT
.,.,TRBV7-8,TRBJ1-2,CASSLASLTAYGYTF,TGTGCCAGCAGCTTAGCGAGTTTAACAGCCTATGGCTACACCTTC
.,.,TRBV6-6,TRBJ1-3,CASRSPGTLTGNTIYF,TGTGCCAGCAGATCTCCCGGGACACTTACTGGAAACACCATATATTTT
.,TRBD2,TRBV7-9,TRBJ2-3,CASSPQESGRSDTQYF,TGTGCCAGCAGCCCCCAGGAGAGCGGGAGAAGTGATACGCAGTATTTT
.,.,TRBV30,TRBJ2-7,CAWSASSGGEQYF,TGTGCCTGGAGTGCCTCTTCGGGTGGGGAGCAGTACTTC
.,TRBD1,TRBV27,TRBJ1-5,CASSPQGDQPQHF,TGTGCCAGCAGTCCCCAGGGGGATCAGCCCCAGCATTTT
few,.,TRBV2,TRBJ1-2,CASTQAANYGYTF,TGTGCCAGCACACAGGCCGCTAACTATGGCTACACCTTC